This T cell receptor beta chain was retrieved from a study of cytomegalovirus exposure and HLA in healthy donors. Both 60 Vbeta primers and 13 Jbeta primers went into the PCR. TCRdb keeps only in-frame clones here, not all; method: immunoSEQ multiplex PCR. The data hold about 150,000 clones, with just over 75% observed a single time. CDR3 length: 16 amino acids. Trimming cost V 4 bases and J 5 bases; bases outside gene matches: 7. CDR1 LGHNA and CDR2 YNFKEQ come from the germline V gene. The sample was PBMCs. V and J are TRBV4-2 and TRBJ2-1; 11 bases agree with TRBD2. This sequence originates from a woman younger than 45 in good health and CMV-seropositive. The CDR3 loop is CASSPAGTSGNNEQFF. CDR3 in DNA: TGTGCCAGCAGCCCCGCCGGGACTAGCGGAAACAATGAGCAGTTCTTC.